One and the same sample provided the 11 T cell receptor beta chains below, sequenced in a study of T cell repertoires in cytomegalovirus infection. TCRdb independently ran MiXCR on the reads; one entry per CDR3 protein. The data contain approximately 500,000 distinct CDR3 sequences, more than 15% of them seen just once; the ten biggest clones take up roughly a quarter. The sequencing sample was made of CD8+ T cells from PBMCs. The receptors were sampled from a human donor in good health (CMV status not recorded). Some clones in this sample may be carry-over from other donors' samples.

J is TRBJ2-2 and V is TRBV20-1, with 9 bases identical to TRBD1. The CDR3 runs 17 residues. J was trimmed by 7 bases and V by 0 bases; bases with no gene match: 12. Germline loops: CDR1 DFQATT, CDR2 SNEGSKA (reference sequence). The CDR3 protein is CSARDDGTGKKVGELFF. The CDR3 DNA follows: TGCAGTGCTAGAGATGATGGGACAGGGAAAAAAGTCGGGGAGCTGTTTTTT.

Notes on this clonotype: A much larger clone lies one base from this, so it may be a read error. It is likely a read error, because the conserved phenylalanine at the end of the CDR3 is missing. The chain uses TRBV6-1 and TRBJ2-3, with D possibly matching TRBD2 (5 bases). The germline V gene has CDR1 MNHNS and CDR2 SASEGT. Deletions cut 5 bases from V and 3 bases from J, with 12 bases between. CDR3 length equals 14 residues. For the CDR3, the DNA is TGTGCCAGCAGTCCCCGACTACGTACAGATACGCAGTATTTA. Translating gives CASSPRLRTDTQYL.

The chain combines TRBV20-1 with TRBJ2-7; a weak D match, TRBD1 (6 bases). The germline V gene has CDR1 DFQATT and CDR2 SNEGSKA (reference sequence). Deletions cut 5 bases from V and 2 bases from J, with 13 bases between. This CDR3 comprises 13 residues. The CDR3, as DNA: TGCAGTGCTCCCGGGACACATACCTACGAGCAGTACTTC. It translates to CSAPGTHTYEQYF.

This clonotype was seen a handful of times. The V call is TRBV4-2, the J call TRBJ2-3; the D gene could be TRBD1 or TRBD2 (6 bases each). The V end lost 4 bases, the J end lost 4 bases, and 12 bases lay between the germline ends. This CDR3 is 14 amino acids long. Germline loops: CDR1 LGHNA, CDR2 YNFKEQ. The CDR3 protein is CASSPARGADTQYF. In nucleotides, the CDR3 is TGTGCCAGCAGCCCTGCAAGGGGGGCAGATACGCAGTATTTT.

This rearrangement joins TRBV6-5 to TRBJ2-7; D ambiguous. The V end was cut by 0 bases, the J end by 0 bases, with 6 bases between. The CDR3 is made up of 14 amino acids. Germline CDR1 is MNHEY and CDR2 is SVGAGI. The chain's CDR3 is CASSYSRSSYEQYF. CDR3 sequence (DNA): TGTGCCAGCAGTTACTCGCGGAGCTCCTACGAGCAGTACTTC.

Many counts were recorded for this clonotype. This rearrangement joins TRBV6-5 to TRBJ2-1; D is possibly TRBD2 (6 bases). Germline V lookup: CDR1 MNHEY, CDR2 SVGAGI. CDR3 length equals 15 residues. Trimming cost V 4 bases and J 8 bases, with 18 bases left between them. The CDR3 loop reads CASSSRRGGIHEQFF. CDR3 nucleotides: TGTGCCAGCAGTTCCAGGCGGGGTGGAATTCATGAGCAGTTCTTC.

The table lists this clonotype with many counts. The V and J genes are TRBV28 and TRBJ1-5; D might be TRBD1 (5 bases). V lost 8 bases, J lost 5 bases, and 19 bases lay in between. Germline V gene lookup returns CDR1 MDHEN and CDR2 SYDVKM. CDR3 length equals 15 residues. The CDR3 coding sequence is TGTGCCAGCGGCTCGATCGCAGGGAGGGATCAGCCCCAGCATTTT. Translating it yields CASGSIAGRDQPQHF.

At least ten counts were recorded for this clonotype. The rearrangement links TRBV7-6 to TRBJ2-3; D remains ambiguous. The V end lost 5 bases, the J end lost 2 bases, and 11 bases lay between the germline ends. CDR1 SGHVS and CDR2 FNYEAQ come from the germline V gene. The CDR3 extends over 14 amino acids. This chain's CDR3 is CASSLMGNTDTQYF. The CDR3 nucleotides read TGTGCCAGCAGCCTGATGGGGAACACAGATACGCAGTATTTT. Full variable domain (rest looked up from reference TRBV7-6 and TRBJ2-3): GAGVSQSPRYKVTKRGQDVALRCDPISGHVSLYWYRQALGQGPEFLTYFNYEAQQDKSGLPNDRFSAERPEGSISTLTIQRTEQRDSAMYRCASSLMGNTDTQYFGPGTRLTVL.

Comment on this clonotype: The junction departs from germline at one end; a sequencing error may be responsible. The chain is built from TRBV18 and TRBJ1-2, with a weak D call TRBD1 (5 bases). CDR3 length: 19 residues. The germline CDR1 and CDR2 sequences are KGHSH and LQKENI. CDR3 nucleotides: TGTGTCAGCTCAAGGCAAGGGTTGATCGTGAAGGGGCGATGGGATGGCTACACCTTC. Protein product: CVSSRQGLIVKGRWDGYTF.

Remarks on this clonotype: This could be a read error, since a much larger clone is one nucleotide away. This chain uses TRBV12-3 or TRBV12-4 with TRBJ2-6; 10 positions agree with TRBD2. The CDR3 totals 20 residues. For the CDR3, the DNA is TGTGCCAGCAGTTTTGTCTTAGCGGGGGGCACAAGCTCTGGGGCCAACGTCCCGACTTTC. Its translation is CASSFVLAGGTSSGANVPTF.

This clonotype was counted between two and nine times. The CDR3 DNA follows: TGTGCCAGCACCGGATTGGAGGGCAACTACAATGAGCAGTTCTTC. It is translated as CASTGLEGNYNEQFF. The chain joins TRBV28 to TRBJ2-1; D is perhaps TRBD2 (6 bases). This CDR3 spans 15 amino acids. V was cut by 7 bases and J by 3 bases, with 16 bases left in between. Germline-derived CDR1 and CDR2 are MDHEN and SYDVKM. The full variable domain, completed using reference TRBV28 and TRBJ2-1, is DVKVTQSSRYLVKRTGEKVFLECVQDMDHENMFWYRQDPGLGLRLIYFSYDVKMKEKGDIPEGYSVSREKKERFSLILESASTNQTSMYLCASTGLEGNYNEQFFGPGTRLTVL.